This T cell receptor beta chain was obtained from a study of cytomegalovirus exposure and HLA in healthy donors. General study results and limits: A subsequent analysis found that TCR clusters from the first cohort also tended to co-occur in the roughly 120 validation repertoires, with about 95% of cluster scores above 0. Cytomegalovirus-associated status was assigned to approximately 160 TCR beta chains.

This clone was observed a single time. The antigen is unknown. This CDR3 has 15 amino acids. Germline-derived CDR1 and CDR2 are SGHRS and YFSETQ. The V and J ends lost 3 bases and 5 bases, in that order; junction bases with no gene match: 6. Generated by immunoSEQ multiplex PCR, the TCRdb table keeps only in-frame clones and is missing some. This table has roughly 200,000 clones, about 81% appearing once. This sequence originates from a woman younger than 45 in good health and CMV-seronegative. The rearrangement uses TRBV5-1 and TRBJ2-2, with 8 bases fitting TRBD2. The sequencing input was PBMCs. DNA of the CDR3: TGCGCCAGCAGCTCAGCGGGAGAGGGAACCGGGGAGCTGTTTTTT. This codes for CASSSAGEGTGELFF.